This TCR beta chain emerged from a study of lung T cells in sarcoidosis with Löfgren's syndrome. Whole-study context: Sarcoidosis features CD4+ T cell accumulation in bronchoalveolar lavage fluid. Study-level points and caveats: In alpha-beta pairs, TRAV12-1 favored TRBV2, and their CDR3s were homologous. Shared TRAV12-1 and TRBV2 CDR3 motifs across Löfgren's syndrome patients reportedly suggested public CD4+ TCRs.

TCRdb redid the calling of the reads with MiXCR, one entry per CDR3 protein. Of around 21,000 distinct CDR3 sequences listed, approximately 21% are singletons. Concerning this clonotype itself: Its antigen is unknown. This sequence may be a read error, since a much larger clone differs from it by one base.

The germline gives CDR1 KGHSH, CDR2 LQKENI. The CDR3 sequence is 14 residues long. The chain uses TRBV18 and TRBJ2-2; D gene uncertain. The specimen was CD4+ T cells from PBMCs. This TCR was recovered from a human donor with sarcoidosis (Löfgren's syndrome or another form), or a control subject (not recorded which). The CDR3 loop is CASSPNANTWELFF. The CDR3 DNA reads as TGTGCCAGCTCACCAAATGCGAACACCTGGGAGCTGTTTTTT.